This TCR beta chain came from a study of T cells expressing NK-cell markers. The cDNA for TCR beta came from 5'RACE template switching with UMIs. TCRdb re-analyzed the 5' RACE reads; it lists each CDR3 protein once, without DNA. The table for this sample gives hundreds of thousands of distinct CDR3 sequences. The length of the CDR3 is 15 residues. Germline V lookup: CDR1 LGHNA, CDR2 YNFKEQ. A remark on this clonotype: Its cognate antigen is unknown.

Study-level points and caveats: Each of 6 or 7 donors carried dominant NKG2C+ clonotypes accounting for about 1.0-8% of CD8+ T cells.

Material for sequencing was blood T cells: a sorted CD56 or NKG2C T cell subset, CD4+ or CD8+ T cells, or bulk PBMC T cells (not recorded which). V usage is TRBV4-2 and J usage is TRBJ2-5; absent DNA, TCRdb's TRBD2 call cannot be checked. The clonotype was recovered from a woman between 18 and 70 years old in good health. CDR3: CASSQEGAGQETQYF.